Presented here are 10 T cell receptor beta chains from one specimen sequenced in a study of T cells in Graves' hyperthyroidism and ophthalmopathy. RNA transcripts gave rise to amplified TCR beta CDR3 regions. An initial round of RT-PCR targeting the TCR CDR3 relied on the HTBI primer set. TCRdb itself ran the multiplex PCR reads through MiXCR, one entry per CDR3 protein. This sample has some 320,000 distinct CDR3 sequences, with roughly 15% found just once. The specimen sequenced was blood. These receptors all stem from a woman in her thirties or forties with Graves' ophthalmopathy.

The chain carries TRBV5-1 and TRBJ2-1; D unresolved. Trimming removed 2 bases from V and 7 bases from J, with 16 bases in between. Germline values: CDR1 SGHRS, CDR2 YFSETQ. This CDR3 spans 15 amino acids. CDR3 region: CASSLSPGSGNEQFF. Here the CDR3 DNA reads TGCGCCAGCAGCTTAAGTCCTGGCAGTGGGAATGAGCAGTTCTTC.

This clonotype was counted between two and nine times. The chain recombines TRBV5-5 with TRBJ2-1; TRBD1 might be the D (5 bases). Germline V CDR1 and CDR2: SGHKS, YYEKEE (reference sequence). CDR3 length: 15 residues. Trimming removed 2 bases from V and 0 bases from J, with 9 bases in between. CDR3 sequence (DNA): TGTGCCAGCAGCTTCTGGCAGGGCTCCTACAATGAGCAGTTCTTC. This encodes CASSFWQGSYNEQFF.

This clonotype has a single count. CDR3 loop: CASSVGLAGVADTQYF. In DNA, the CDR3 is TGTGCCAGCAGCGTAGGTCTAGCGGGAGTGGCAGATACGCAGTATTTT. The chain uses TRBV9 and TRBJ2-3, with 10 bases lining up with TRBD2. V shed 0 bases, J shed 4 bases, and the junction held 5 bases outside the gene matches. The CDR3 contains 16 residues. Germline V gene data show CDR1 as SGDLS and CDR2 as YYNGEE.

The V gene is TRBV2, the J gene TRBJ1-2; D ambiguous. The V gene's germline CDR1 is SNHLY and CDR2 FYNNEI. The CDR3 runs to 13 residues. The germline V and J ends were trimmed by 5 bases and 2 bases, with 9 bases remaining between them. The CDR3 sequence: CASSSHQNYGYTF. As DNA, the CDR3 is TGTGCCAGCAGTTCACACCAGAACTATGGCTACACCTTC.

The gene calls are TRBV20-1 and TRBJ2-7; 7 positions agree with TRBD2. This CDR3 region has 14 residues. J lost 3 bases, V lost 7 bases, and 12 bases had no gene match. Germline values: CDR1 DFQATT, CDR2 SNEGSKA (reference sequence). CDR3 coding DNA: TGCAGTGGGGCGAGCGGGATGACGAACTACGAGCAGTACTTC. Protein product: CSGASGMTNYEQYF.

This clonotype was counted ten times or more. This chain uses TRBV27 with TRBJ2-7; TRBD2 might be the D (6 bases). Between the trimmed V and J ends, which lost 3 bases and 2 bases, there was a span of 17 bases. CDR3 length: 16 residues. Germline V gene lookup returns CDR1 MNHEY and CDR2 SMNVEV (reference sequence). The CDR3 is CASSFSLGDSTYEQYF. The CDR3 coding sequence is TGTGCCAGCAGTTTCAGTTTGGGGGACTCTACCTACGAGCAGTACTTC.

The chain couples TRBV7-9 to TRBJ1-1; 7 bases fit TRBD1. Trimming removed 3 bases from V and 10 bases from J; junction bases left unmatched: 5. The germline V gene encodes CDR1 SEHNR and CDR2 FQNEAQ (reference sequence). This CDR3 comprises 12 residues. The CDR3 sequence is CASSLNRGGAFF. In DNA form, the CDR3 reads TGTGCCAGCAGCTTGAACAGGGGAGGAGCTTTCTTT.

This clonotype showed up many times. J is TRBJ1-2 and V is TRBV28; D is uncertain. V lost 3 bases to trimming and J lost 2 bases, with 7 bases between them. Germline CDR1 is MDHEN and CDR2 is SYDVKM. The CDR3 is made up of 13 amino acids. The CDR3, as DNA: TGTGCCAGCAGTTTGAGGGTGAACTATGGCTACACCTTC. Protein: CASSLRVNYGYTF.

The chain employs TRBV14 and TRBJ2-4, with D uncertain. The CDR3 spans 14 residues. Germline values: CDR1 SGHDN, CDR2 FVKESK. The V end lost 4 bases, the J end lost 5 bases, and 12 bases lay between the germline ends. CDR3 amino acids: CASSRRRLENIQYF. CDR3 nucleotides: TGTGCCAGCAGCCGTAGGCGACTCGAAAACATTCAGTACTTC.

This clonotype was counted ten times or more. The genes are TRBV10-3 and TRBJ1-4; D is unclear. The V end lost 6 bases, the J end lost 8 bases, and 16 bases lay between the germline ends. Germline lookup yields CDR1 ENHRY and CDR2 SYGVKD. CDR3 length equals 14 residues. The CDR3 loop is CAISTGSPGEKLFF. The CDR3 coding sequence is TGTGCCATCAGCACCGGGAGCCCGGGCGAAAAACTGTTTTTT.